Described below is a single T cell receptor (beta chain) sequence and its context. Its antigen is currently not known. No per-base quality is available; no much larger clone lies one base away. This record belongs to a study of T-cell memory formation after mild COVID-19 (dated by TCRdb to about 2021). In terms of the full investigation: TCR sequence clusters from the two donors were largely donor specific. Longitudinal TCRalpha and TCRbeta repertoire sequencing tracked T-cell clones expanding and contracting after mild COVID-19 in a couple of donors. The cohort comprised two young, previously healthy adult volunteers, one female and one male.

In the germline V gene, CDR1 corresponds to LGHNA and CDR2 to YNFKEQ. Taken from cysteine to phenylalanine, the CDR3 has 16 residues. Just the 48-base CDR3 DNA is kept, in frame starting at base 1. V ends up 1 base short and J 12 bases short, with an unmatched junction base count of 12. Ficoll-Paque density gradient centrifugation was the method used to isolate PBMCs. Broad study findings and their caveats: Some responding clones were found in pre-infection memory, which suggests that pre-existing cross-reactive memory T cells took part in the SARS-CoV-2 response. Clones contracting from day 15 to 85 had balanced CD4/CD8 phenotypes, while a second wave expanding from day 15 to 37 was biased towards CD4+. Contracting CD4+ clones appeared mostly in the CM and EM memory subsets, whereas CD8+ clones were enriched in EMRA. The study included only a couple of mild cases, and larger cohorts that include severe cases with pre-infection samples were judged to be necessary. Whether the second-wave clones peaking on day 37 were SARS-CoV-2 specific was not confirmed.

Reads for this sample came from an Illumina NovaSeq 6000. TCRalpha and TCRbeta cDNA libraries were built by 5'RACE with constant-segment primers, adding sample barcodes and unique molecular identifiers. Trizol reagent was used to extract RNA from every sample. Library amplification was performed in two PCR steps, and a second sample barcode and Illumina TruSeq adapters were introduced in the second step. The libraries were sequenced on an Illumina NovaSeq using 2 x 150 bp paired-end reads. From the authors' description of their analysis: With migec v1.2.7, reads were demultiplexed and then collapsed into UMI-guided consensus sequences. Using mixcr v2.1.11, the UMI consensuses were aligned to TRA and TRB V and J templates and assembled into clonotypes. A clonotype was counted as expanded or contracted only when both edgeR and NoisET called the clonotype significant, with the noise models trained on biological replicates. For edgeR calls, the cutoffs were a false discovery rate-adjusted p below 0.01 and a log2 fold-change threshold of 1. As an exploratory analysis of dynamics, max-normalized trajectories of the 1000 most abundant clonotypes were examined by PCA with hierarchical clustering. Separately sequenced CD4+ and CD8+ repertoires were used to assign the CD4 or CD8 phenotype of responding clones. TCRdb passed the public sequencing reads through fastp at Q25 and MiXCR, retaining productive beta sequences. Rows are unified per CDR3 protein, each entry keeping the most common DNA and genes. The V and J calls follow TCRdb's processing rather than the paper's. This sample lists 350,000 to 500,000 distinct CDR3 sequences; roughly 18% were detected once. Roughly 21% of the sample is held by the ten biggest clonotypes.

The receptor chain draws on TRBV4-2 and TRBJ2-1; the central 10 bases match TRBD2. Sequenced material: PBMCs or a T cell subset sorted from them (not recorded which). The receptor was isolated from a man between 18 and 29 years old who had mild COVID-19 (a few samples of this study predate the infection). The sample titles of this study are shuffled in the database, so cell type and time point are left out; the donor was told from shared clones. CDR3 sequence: CASSQGRAGGPDWQFF. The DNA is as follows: TGTGCCAGCAGCCAAGGGAGAGCGGGGGGGCCGGATTGGCAGTTCTTC.